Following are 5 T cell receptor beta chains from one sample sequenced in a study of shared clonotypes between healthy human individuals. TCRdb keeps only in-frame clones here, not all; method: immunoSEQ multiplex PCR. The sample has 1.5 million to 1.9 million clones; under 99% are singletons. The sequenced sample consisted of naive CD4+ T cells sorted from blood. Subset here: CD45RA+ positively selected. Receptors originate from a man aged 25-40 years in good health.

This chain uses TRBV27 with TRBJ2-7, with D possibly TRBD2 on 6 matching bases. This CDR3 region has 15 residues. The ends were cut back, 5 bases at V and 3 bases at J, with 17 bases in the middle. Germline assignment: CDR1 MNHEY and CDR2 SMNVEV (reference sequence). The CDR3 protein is CASSPKGGAVYEQYF. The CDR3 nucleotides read TGTGCCAGCAGTCCCAAAGGCGGGGCTGTCTACGAGCAGTACTTC.

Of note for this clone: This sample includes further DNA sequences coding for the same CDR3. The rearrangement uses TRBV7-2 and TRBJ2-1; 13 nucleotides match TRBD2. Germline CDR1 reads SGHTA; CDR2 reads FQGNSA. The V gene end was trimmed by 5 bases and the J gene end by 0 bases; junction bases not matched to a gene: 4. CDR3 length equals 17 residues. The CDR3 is CASSPGTSGISYNEQFF. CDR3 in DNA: TGTGCCAGCAGCCCAGGGACTAGCGGGATCTCCTACAATGAGCAGTTCTTC.

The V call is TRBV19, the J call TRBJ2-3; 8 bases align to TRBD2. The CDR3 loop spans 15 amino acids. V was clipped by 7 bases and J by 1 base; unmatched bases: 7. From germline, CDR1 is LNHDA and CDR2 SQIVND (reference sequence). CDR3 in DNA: TGTGCCAGTACCTCAGCGGGAGCCGGCACAGATACGCAGTATTTT. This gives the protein CASTSAGAGTDTQYF.

The CDR3 protein is CASSFGPGLAGTDTQYF. DNA of the CDR3: TGTGCCAGCAGCTTTGGGCCTGGACTAGCGGGGACAGATACGCAGTATTTT. The chain employs TRBV5-4 and TRBJ2-3; 12 bases fit TRBD2. Germline CDR1 and CDR2: SGHNT and YYREEE (reference sequence). This CDR3 contains 17 residues. Trimming cost V 2 bases and J 3 bases; bases outside gene matches: 7.

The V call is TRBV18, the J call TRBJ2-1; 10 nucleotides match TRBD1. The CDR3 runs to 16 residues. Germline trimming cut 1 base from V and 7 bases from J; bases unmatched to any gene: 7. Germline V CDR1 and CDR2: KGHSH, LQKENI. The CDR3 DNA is TGTGCCAGCTCACCACTCGGGACAGGGGTGAGGAATGAGCAGTTCTTC. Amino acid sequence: CASSPLGTGVRNEQFF.